Following are 16 T cell receptor beta chains from one sample sequenced in a study of T cell repertoires in aging, cancer and after chemotherapy. TRB rearrangements spanning V, D and J were amplified using mixed TRB-A/B primers. Via MiXCR, TCRdb re-called the multiplex PCR reads, giving one row per CDR3 protein. The repertoire holds about 8,700 distinct CDR3 sequences, roughly a third seen once, with more than 2.5% in the top ten. Amplification of TCR beta used genomic DNA extracted from peripheral blood. The sample consisted of blood. The receptor source for this set is a human donor in good health.

The V and J genes are TRBV20-1 and TRBJ1-5; maybe TRBD1 (5 bases). The CDR3 length is 13 residues. In germline, CDR1 is DFQATT, CDR2 SNEGSKA (reference sequence). The germline V and J ends were trimmed by 1 base and 5 bases, with 9 bases remaining between them. CDR3 sequence (DNA): TGCAGTGCTAGAGGGGAGGGGTATCAGCCCCAGCATTTT. This gives the protein CSARGEGYQPQHF.

The CDR3 nucleotides are TGTGCCAGCAGTGACGAGCCTAACTATGGCTACACCTTC. Its protein product is CASSDEPNYGYTF. The chain combines TRBV6-4 with TRBJ1-2; D is undetermined. Trimming cost V 2 bases and J 0 bases, with 4 bases left between them. Germline values: CDR1 MRHNA, CDR2 SNTAGT. This CDR3 has 13 amino acids.

The chain combines TRBV12-3 or TRBV12-4 with TRBJ2-1; D unresolved. Trimming shortened V by 6 bases and J by 3 bases, and 6 bases separated the two germline ends. This CDR3 spans 12 amino acids. The CDR3, as DNA: TGTGCCAGCAGCCTACGCTACAATGAGCAGTTCTTC. Protein: CASSLRYNEQFF.

The gene calls are TRBV18 and TRBJ2-7; the match to TRBD1 covers 7 bases. CDR1 KGHSH and CDR2 LQKENI come from the germline V gene. The CDR3 length is 14 residues. The V gene end was trimmed by 3 bases and the J gene end by 2 bases; junction bases not matched to a gene: 4. In DNA, the CDR3 is TGTGCCAGCTCACCGCAGGGGGACACCTACGAGCAGTACTTC. Amino acids: CASSPQGDTYEQYF.

A single count supports this clonotype. The V gene is TRBV2, the J gene TRBJ2-1; 9 nucleotides line up with TRBD2. Per the germline V gene, CDR1 is SNHLY and CDR2 is FYNNEI. J gave up 6 bases and V 5 bases, and 2 bases lay outside the gene matches. The CDR3 extends over 13 amino acids. CDR3 loop: CASSWTSANEQFF. The DNA of the CDR3 is TGTGCCAGCAGTTGGACTAGCGCCAATGAGCAGTTCTTC. The full variable domain, rest sourced from reference TRBV2 and TRBJ2-1, is EPEVTQTPSHQVTQMGQEVILRCVPISNHLYFYWYRQILGQKVEFLVSFYNNEISEKSEIFDDQFSVERPDGSNFTLKIRSTKLEDSAMYFCASSWTSANEQFFGPGTRLTVL.

This clonotype occurred a few times. The genes are TRBV6-5 and TRBJ2-1, with 9 bases lining up with TRBD2. Trimming removed 7 bases from V and 12 bases from J; junction bases left unmatched: 13. The germline gives CDR1 MNHEY, CDR2 SVGAGI. This CDR3 comprises 14 residues. In DNA, the CDR3 is TGTGCCAGCAATAGGGGAGTAGCGGGAGTAGGGCAGTTCTTC. It specifies CASNRGVAGVGQFF.

By its share, this clonotype is medium-sized (0.01 to 0.1%). V and J are TRBV6-5 and TRBJ2-7, with 9 nucleotides matching TRBD2. With V trimmed by 5 bases and J by 6 bases, 5 bases remained unmatched. The CDR3 contains 13 residues. From germline, CDR1 is MNHEY and CDR2 SVGAGI. CDR3 bases: TGTGCCAGCAGTGGTAGCGGGAGTGGCGAGCAGTACTTC. Translating gives CASSGSGSGEQYF.

This clonotype has only one observation. CDR3 bases: TGTGCCAGCAACATATTCAGGGGGACTTTGGAGACCCAGTACTTC. Its translation is CASNIFRGTLETQYF. The gene calls are TRBV12-3 or TRBV12-4 and TRBJ2-5; D perhaps matches TRBD1 (7 bases). Between the trimmed V and J ends, which lost 7 bases and 5 bases, there was a span of 20 bases. CDR3 length equals 15 residues.

CDR3 region: CASSPTSGLRGNQPQHF. The CDR3 DNA reads as TGTGCCAGCAGCCCCACTTCCGGGCTTCGGGGCAATCAGCCCCAGCATTTT. The chain links TRBV7-2 to TRBJ1-5; D is undetermined. V was shortened by 5 bases and J by 2 bases, with 19 bases between the two germline ends. The length of the CDR3 is 17 residues. CDR1 is SGHTA and CDR2 is FQGNSA in the germline V gene.

This clonotype has more than one count but fewer than ten. The V gene is TRBV20-1, the J gene TRBJ2-7; maybe TRBD1 (6 bases). The CDR3 is 13 amino acids. The ends were cut back, 7 bases at V and 5 bases at J, with 18 bases in the middle. Per germline, CDR1 DFQATT and CDR2 SNEGSKA (reference sequence). CDR3 in DNA: TGCAGTGTTAGCCAGGGGCGTTCGAACGAGCAGTACTTC. This codes for CSVSQGRSNEQYF.

This clonotype was observed a few times. The V gene is TRBV20-1, the J gene TRBJ2-1; 7 bases fit TRBD1. Germline V gene lookup returns CDR1 DFQATT and CDR2 SNEGSKA (reference sequence). V shed 0 bases, J shed 8 bases, and the junction held 10 bases outside the gene matches. CDR3 length equals 15 residues. CDR3 DNA: TGCAGTGCTAGAGACAGGGGGAAATCTATCGATGAGCAGTTCTTC. The encoded protein is CSARDRGKSIDEQFF.

By sample share, this clonotype is medium-sized. The V and J genes are TRBV29-1 and TRBJ2-2; 7 bases fit TRBD1. Germline CDR1 reads SQVTM; CDR2 reads ANQGSEA. The CDR3 sequence is 14 residues long. Losses at the gene ends were 6 bases for V and 0 bases for J; bases not matched to a gene: 4. DNA of the CDR3: TGCAGCGTAGGGACAGTCTCGAACACCGGGGAGCTGTTTTTT. Its translation is CSVGTVSNTGELFF.

The rearrangement uses TRBV6-2 or TRBV6-3 and TRBJ2-2; tentative D call: TRBD2 (6 bases). Germline CDR1 is MNHEY and CDR2 is SVGEGT. V was pared by 8 bases and J by 2 bases, with 9 bases between. The CDR3 consists of 13 residues. This CDR3 is CASGDSNTGELFF. The DNA of the CDR3 is TGTGCCAGCGGGGACTCCAACACCGGGGAGCTGTTTTTT.

This clonotype was seen once. The chain is built from TRBV7-2 and TRBJ1-1, with D possibly being TRBD1 (5 bases). The V gene lost 4 bases and the J gene lost 2 bases, with 17 bases spanning the gap. CDR1 is SGHTA and CDR2 is FQGNSA in the germline V gene. CDR3 length: 16 amino acids. The CDR3 spells CASSSPGRGDNTEAFF. CDR3 DNA: TGTGCCAGCAGCTCCCCGGGACGGGGAGACAACACTGAAGCTTTCTTT.

As concerns this clonotype: Relative to the germline gene, one junction end is altered; a read error may explain this. The chain joins TRBV10-3 to TRBJ1-1, with D uncertain. CDR1 is ENHRY and CDR2 is SYGVKD in the germline V gene. There are 15 residues in the CDR3. The CDR3 loop reads CAIIESPTMNTEAFF. CDR3 nucleotide sequence: TGTGCCATCATTGAGTCGCCCACTATGAACACTGAAGCTTTCTTT.

This clonotype occurred once. The chain employs TRBV7-9 and TRBJ2-7; D might be TRBD2 (5 bases). Trimming took off 5 bases at V and 2 bases at J, with 13 bases between the two ends. CDR3 size: 14 residues. Germline V gives CDR1 SEHNR, CDR2 FQNEAQ (reference sequence). The CDR3 sequence is CASSVGVATYEQYF. In DNA form, the CDR3 reads TGTGCCAGCAGCGTCGGGGTAGCAACCTACGAGCAGTACTTC. The whole variable domain, filled in from reference TRBV7-9 and TRBJ2-7, reads DTGVSQNPRHKITKRGQNVTFRCDPISEHNRLYWYRQTLGQGPEFLTYFQNEAQLEKSRLLSDRFSAERPKGSFSTLEIQRTEQGDSAMYLCASSVGVATYEQYFGPGTRLTVT.